This T cell receptor (beta chain) derives from a study of shared clonotypes between healthy human individuals. The assay was immunoSEQ multiplex PCR, and TCRdb's table has in-frame clones only and misses some. Counted here are some 2,100,000 clones, about 93% occurring once; the ten biggest clones make up under 2%. Terminally differentiated effector memory CD45RA+ cells were excluded from the naive CD8 cells, which were CD45RO-negative and positively selected for CCR7. CDR1 is SGHTA, CDR2 FQGTGA, per germline. There are 17 residues in the CDR3. Trimming cost V 5 bases and J 4 bases; bases outside gene matches: 10.

The sample consisted of naive CD8+ T cells from PBMCs. The source is a man between 18 and 35 years old in good health. Some clones in this sample may be carry-over from other donors' samples. This rearrangement joins TRBV7-3 to TRBJ2-3; the match to TRBD1 covers 12 bases. The CDR3 region has the DNA TGTGCCAGCAGCAAGAAGCCGGGACAGGGGGCATCAGATACGCAGTATTTT. Translation: CASSKKPGQGASDTQYF.